These T cell receptor beta chains were read from a single sample in a study of blood T cells in healthy people across ages. TCRdb reanalysed the 5' RACE reads using MiXCR and keeps one entry per CDR3 protein. In the table there are over 700,000 distinct CDR3 sequences, roughly 50% of which are singletons. What was sequenced was blood. Source of these receptors: a man at least 80 years old in good health. CDR3s include the opening cysteine and the closing phenylalanine or tryptophan. A D gene is named only where the DNA matches it firmly. Expanded clones get a size class; other rows say once, few or many, or leave the size out.

>TRBD1|TRBV29-1|TRBJ1-3|.
CSVAGTAGNTIYF
TGCAGCGTGGCAGGGACAGCTGGAAACACCATATATTTT
>.|TRBV12-3/TRBV12-4|TRBJ2-4|.
CASSAPGMSIQYF
TGTGCCAGCAGTGCTCCAGGTATGAGCATTCAGTACTTC
>TRBD2|TRBV2|TRBJ2-1|.
CASRAGTSGREGEQFF
TGTGCCAGCAGAGCTGGGACTAGCGGGAGGGAAGGGGAGCAGTTCTTC
>TRBD1|TRBV29-1|TRBJ2-6|few
CSVDRAQGANEGANVLTF
TGCAGCGTTGATCGGGCACAGGGGGCGAACGAAGGGGCCAACGTCCTGACTTTC
>TRBD2|TRBV5-1|TRBJ2-1|.
CASSLSSGALNEQFF
TGCGCCAGCAGCTTGTCTAGCGGGGCTCTTAATGAGCAGTTCTTC
>TRBD1|TRBV6-6|TRBJ2-3|.
CASSYSDRVWDTQYF
TGTGCCAGCAGTTACTCCGACAGGGTCTGGGATACGCAGTATTTT
>.|TRBV9|TRBJ2-7|.
CASSADEGGKDEQYF
TGTGCCAGCAGCGCCGACGAGGGGGGTAAGGACGAGCAGTACTTC
>.|TRBV24-1|TRBJ2-1|few
CATSDPPGESFNEQFF
TGTGCCACCAGTGACCCCCCGGGGGAGTCATTCAATGAGCAGTTCTTC
>.|TRBV27|TRBJ2-7|.
CASSFKLDASSYERYF
TGTGCCAGCAGTTTTAAGTTGGATGCTAGCTCCTACGAGCGGTACTTC
>TRBD1|TRBV29-1|TRBJ2-7|few
CSAGQGSTYEQYF
TGCAGCGCTGGACAGGGGTCTACCTACGAGCAGTACTTC
>.|TRBV24-1|TRBJ2-5|once
CATSDYRDHQETQYF
TGTGCCACCAGTGATTACCGGGACCACCAAGAGACCCAGTACTTC
>TRBD2|TRBV4-2|TRBJ2-7|few
CASRKEGGSGGHYEQYF
TGTGCCAGCAGGAAAGAGGGCGGCAGCGGGGGGCATTACGAGCAGTACTTC
>.|TRBV29-1|TRBJ1-1|few
CSVLLPTGKEAFF
TGCAGCGTTCTTCTCCCCACAGGGAAAGAAGCTTTCTTT
>.|TRBV2|TRBJ2-2|.
CATAGTESDGELFF
TGTGCTACCGCCGGGACGGAGTCCGATGGGGAGCTGTTTTTT
>TRBD2|TRBV20-1|TRBJ2-4|.
CSARDPRRGAKNIQYF
TGCAGTGCTAGAGATCCACGGCGGGGGGCCAAAAACATTCAGTACTTC
>TRBD1|TRBV25-1|TRBJ2-1|few
CASSAGDRGAYNEQFF
TGTGCCAGCAGTGCCGGCGACAGGGGTGCCTACAATGAGCAGTTCTTC
>.|TRBV10-3|TRBJ2-7|.
CAISESAGRPYEQYF
TGTGCCATCAGTGAGTCCGCAGGCCGCCCCTACGAGCAGTACTTC
>.|TRBV29-1|TRBJ2-7|.
CSVVLPLATLLYEQYF
TGCAGCGTTGTCTTGCCCCTAGCGACCCTTCTCTACGAGCAGTACTTC
>TRBD2|TRBV12-5|TRBJ2-7|.
CASGLAVGLADNEQYF
TGTGCTAGTGGTTTGGCCGTAGGACTAGCGGACAATGAGCAGTACTTC
>.|TRBV7-9|TRBJ2-7|.
CASSLPGRNEQYF
TGTGCCAGCAGCTTACCAGGGAGAAACGAGCAGTACTTC
>TRBD1|TRBV6-1|TRBJ1-4|few
CASRTGTGGGIANEKLFF
TGTGCCAGCAGAACAGGGACAGGGGGCGGAATTGCTAATGAAAAACTGTTTTTT
>.|TRBV6-6|TRBJ2-7|.
CASSYSRLRSEQYF
TGTGCCAGCAGTTACTCGAGACTAAGAAGCGAGCAGTACTTC
>.|TRBV20-1|TRBJ2-3|few
CSARSPERLTDTQYF
TGCAGTGCTAGATCCCCCGAACGTTTGACAGATACGCAGTATTTT
>TRBD1|TRBV20-1|TRBJ2-7|.
CSARAGQGGHEQYF
TGCAGTGCTAGAGCGGGACAGGGAGGACACGAGCAGTACTTC
>TRBD1|TRBV6-5|TRBJ2-3|.
CASSSETGTDTQYF
TGTGCCAGCAGTTCCGAGACAGGGACAGATACGCAGTATTTT
>TRBD2|TRBV20-1|TRBJ2-7|few
CSARDRAGGPGEQYF
TGCAGTGCTAGAGATCGCGCGGGAGGGCCGGGTGAGCAGTACTTC
>.|TRBV2|TRBJ2-1|.
CASHSPGYNDEQFF
TGTGCCAGCCACTCCCCGGGGTATAACGATGAGCAGTTCTTC
>.|TRBV28|TRBJ2-6|.
CASSPWGQERANVLTF
TGTGCCAGCAGCCCCTGGGGGCAGGAGAGGGCCAACGTCCTGACTTTC
>.|TRBV28|TRBJ2-1|.
CASSVEREHDEQFF
TGTGCCAGCAGTGTAGAACGGGAGCACGATGAGCAGTTCTTC
>TRBD2|TRBV10-3|TRBJ2-7|.
CAISEGLAGYEQYF
TGTGCCATCAGTGAAGGGCTAGCGGGATACGAGCAGTACTTC
>.|TRBV3-1|TRBJ2-7|few
CASSHPGWPSYEQYF
TGTGCCAGCAGCCACCCGGGGTGGCCCTCCTACGAGCAGTACTTC
>.|TRBV18|TRBJ2-7|.
CASSPDITSLYEQYF
TGTGCCAGCTCACCGGACATCACCAGCTTGTACGAGCAGTACTTC
>TRBD2|TRBV20-1|TRBJ2-7|.
CSALAGGPSYEQYF
TGCAGTGCCTTAGCGGGAGGGCCCTCCTACGAGCAGTACTTC
>.|TRBV20-1|TRBJ1-1|.
CSAAVRLGSTEAFF
TGCAGTGCCGCGGTCCGACTAGGGAGCACTGAAGCTTTCTTT